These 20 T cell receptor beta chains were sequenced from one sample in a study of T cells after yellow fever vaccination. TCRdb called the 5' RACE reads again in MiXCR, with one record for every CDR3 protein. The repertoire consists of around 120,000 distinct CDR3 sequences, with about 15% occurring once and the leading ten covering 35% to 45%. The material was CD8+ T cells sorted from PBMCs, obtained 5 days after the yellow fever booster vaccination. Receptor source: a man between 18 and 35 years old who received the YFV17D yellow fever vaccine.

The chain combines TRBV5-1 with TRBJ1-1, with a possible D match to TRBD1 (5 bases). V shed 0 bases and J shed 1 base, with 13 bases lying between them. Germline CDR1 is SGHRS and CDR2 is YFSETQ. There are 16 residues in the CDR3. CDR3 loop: CASSLEGNGRNTEAFF. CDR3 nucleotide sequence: TGCGCCAGCAGCTTGGAGGGGAACGGACGGAACACTGAAGCTTTCTTT.

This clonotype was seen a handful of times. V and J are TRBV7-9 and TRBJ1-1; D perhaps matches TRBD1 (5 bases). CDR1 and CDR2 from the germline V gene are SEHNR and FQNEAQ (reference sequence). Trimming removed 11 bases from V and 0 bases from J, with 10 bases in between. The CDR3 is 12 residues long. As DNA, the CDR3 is TGTGCCGGGGGGGAAATGAACACTGAAGCTTTCTTT. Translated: CAGGEMNTEAFF.

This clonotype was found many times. The CDR3 loop reads CASSQDPEDYPYNEQFF. The DNA of the CDR3 is TGCGCCAGCAGCCAAGATCCCGAGGACTACCCCTACAATGAGCAGTTCTTC. This sequence joins TRBV4-3 and TRBJ2-1; the D gene is possibly TRBD2 (6 bases). The CDR3 has 17 amino acids. V lost 0 bases and J 2 bases, leaving 14 bases between the germline ends. Per germline, CDR1 LGHNA and CDR2 YSLEER.

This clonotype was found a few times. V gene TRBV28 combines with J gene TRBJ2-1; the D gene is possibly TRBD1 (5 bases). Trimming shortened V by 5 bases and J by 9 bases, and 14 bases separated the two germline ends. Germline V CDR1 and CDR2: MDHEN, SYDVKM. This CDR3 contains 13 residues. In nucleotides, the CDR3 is TGTGCCAGCAGTCAGGCAGGGCTCGGTGAGCAGTTCTTC. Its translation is CASSQAGLGEQFF.

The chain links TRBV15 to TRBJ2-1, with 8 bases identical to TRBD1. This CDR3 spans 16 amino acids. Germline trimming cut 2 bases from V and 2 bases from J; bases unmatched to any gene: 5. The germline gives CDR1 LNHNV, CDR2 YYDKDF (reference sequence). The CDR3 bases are TGTGCCACCAGCAGATCCGACAGGGGACCCTACAATGAGCAGTTCTTC. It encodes CATSRSDRGPYNEQFF. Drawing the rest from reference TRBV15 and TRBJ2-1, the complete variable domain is DAMVIQNPRYQVTQFGKPVTLSCSQTLNHNVMYWYQQKSSQAPKLLFHYYDKDFNNEADTPDNFQSRRPNTSFCFLDIRSPGLGDTAMYLCATSRSDRGPYNEQFFGPGTRLTVL.

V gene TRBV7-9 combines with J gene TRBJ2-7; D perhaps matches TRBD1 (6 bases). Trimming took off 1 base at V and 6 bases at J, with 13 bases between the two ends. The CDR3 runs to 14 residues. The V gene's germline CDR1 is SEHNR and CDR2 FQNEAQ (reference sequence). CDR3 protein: CASSLGQGIPEQYV. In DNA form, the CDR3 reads TGTGCCAGCAGCTTAGGCCAGGGGATACCCGAGCAGTACGTC.

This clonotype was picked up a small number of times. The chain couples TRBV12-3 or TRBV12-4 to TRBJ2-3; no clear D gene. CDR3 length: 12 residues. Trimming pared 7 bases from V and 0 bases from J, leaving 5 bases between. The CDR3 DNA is TGTGCCAGCACAGAGAGCACAGATACGCAGTATTTT. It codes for CASTESTDTQYF.

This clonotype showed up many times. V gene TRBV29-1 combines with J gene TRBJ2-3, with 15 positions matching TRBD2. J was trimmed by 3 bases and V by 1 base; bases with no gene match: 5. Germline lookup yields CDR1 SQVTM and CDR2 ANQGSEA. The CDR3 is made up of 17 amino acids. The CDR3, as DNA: TGCAGCGTTGAAGCTTGGACTAGCGGGGGGGCAACAGATACGCAGTATTTT. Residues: CSVEAWTSGGATDTQYF.

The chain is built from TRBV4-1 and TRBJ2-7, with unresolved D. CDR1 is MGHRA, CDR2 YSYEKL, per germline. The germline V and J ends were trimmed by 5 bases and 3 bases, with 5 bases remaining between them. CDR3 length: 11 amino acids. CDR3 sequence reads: CASSDIYEQYF. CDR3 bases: TGCGCCAGCAGCGATATCTACGAGCAGTACTTC.

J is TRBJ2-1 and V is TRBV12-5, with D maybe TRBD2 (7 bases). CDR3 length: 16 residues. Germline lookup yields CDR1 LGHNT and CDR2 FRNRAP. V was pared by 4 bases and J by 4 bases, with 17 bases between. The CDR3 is CASGSPGRGGYNEQFF. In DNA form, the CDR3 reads TGTGCTAGTGGTTCCCCGGGGAGGGGGGGTTACAATGAGCAGTTCTTC.

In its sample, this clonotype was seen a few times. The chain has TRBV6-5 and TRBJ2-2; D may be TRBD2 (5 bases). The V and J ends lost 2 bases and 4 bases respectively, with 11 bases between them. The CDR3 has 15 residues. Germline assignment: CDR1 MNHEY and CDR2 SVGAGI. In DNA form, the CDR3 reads TGTGCCAGCAGTTACCAGGACGGACTCACCGGGGAGCTGTTTTTT. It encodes CASSYQDGLTGELFF.

CDR3 protein: CASSYSSPAGQDGNTIYF. CDR3 in DNA: TGTGCCAGCAGTTACTCCTCCCCTGCAGGGCAAGATGGAAACACCATATATTTT. The V call is TRBV6-5, the J call TRBJ1-3, with D possibly matching TRBD1 (5 bases). The V gene lost 0 bases and the J gene lost 3 bases, with 18 bases spanning the gap. The CDR3 totals 18 residues. Germline V lookup: CDR1 MNHEY, CDR2 SVGAGI.

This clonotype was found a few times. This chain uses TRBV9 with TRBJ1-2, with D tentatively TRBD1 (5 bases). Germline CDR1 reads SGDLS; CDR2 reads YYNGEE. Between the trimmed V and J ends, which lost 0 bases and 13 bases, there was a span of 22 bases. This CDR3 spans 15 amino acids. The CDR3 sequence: CASSVVGTGDTFSTF. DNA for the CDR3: TGTGCCAGCAGCGTAGTGGGGACGGGCGATACCTTTAGCACCTTC.

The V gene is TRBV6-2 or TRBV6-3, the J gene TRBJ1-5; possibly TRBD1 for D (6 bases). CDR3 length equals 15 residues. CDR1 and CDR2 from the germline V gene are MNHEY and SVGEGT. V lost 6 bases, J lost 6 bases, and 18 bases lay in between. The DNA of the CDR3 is TGTGCCAGCAGCTCCGGGACAAGGGAGGTTCAGCCCCAGCATTTT. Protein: CASSSGTREVQPQHF.

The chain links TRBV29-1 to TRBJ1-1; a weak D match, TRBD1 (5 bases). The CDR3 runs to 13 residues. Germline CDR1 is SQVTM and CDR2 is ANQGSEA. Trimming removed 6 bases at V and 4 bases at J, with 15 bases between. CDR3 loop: CSVGTDVGTEAFF. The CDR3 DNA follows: TGCAGCGTGGGGACCGATGTCGGCACTGAAGCTTTCTTT.

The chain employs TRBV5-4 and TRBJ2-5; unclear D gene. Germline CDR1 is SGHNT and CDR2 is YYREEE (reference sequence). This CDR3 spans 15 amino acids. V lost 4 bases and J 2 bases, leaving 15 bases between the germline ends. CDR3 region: CASSITLGAQETQYF. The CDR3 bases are TGTGCCAGCAGCATAACCCTCGGTGCGCAAGAGACCCAGTACTTC.

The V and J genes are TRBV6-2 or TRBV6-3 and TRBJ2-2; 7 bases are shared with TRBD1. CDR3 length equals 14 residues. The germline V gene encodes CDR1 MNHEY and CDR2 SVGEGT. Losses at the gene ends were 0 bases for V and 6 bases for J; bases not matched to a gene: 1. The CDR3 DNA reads TGTGCCAGCAGTTACTCGACAGGGCCCGGGGAGCTGTTTTTT. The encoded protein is CASSYSTGPGELFF.

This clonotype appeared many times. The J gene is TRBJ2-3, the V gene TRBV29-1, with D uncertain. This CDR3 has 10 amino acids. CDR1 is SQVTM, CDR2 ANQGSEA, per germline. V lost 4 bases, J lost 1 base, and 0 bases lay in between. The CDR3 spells CSVGTDTQYF. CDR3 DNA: TGCAGCGTTGGCACAGATACGCAGTATTTT.

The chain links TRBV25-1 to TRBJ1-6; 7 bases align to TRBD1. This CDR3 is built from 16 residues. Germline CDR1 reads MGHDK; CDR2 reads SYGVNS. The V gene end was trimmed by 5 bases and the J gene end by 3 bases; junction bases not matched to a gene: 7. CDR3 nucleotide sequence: TGTGCCAGCAGTACCCGACAGGGAGGCTATAATTCACCCCTCCACTTT. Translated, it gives CASSTRQGGYNSPLHF.

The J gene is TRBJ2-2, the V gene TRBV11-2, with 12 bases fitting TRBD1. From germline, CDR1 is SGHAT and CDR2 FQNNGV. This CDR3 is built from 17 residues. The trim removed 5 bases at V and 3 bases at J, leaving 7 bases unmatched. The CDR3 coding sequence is TGTGCCAGCAGCCACTCCGGGACAGGGGGCTACACCGGGGAGCTGTTTTTT. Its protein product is CASSHSGTGGYTGELFF.